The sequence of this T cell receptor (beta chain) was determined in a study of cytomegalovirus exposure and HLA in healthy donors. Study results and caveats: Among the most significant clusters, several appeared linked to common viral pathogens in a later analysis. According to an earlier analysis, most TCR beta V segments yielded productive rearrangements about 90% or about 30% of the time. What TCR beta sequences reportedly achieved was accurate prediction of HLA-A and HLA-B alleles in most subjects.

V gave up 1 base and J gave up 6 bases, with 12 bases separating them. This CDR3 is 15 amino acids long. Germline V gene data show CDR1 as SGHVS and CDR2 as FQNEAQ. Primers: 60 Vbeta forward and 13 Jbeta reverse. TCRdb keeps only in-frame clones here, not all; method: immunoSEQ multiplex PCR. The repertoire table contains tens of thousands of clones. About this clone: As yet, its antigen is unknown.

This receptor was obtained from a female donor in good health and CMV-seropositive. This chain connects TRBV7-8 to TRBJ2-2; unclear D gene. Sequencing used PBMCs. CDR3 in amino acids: CASSLGSSGAGELFF. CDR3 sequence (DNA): TGTGCCAGCAGCTTAGGGTCGTCGGGTGCCGGGGAGCTGTTTTTT.